The T cell receptor beta chain under discussion was sequenced for a study of CD8 T cells in Susac syndrome. RNA, at about 0.5 to 1 ug, was reverse transcribed with random hexamers. The method of amplification for TCR beta CDR3 was immunoSEQ multiplex PCR, covering 54 Vbeta and 13 Jbeta. A single record per CDR3 protein comes from TCRdb applying MiXCR to the immunoSEQ multiplex PCR reads. Of over 350,000 distinct CDR3 sequences listed, more than 80% are singletons. The germline V gene encodes CDR1 MGHRA and CDR2 YSYEKL. Trimming pared 2 bases from V and 3 bases from J, leaving 10 bases between. CDR3 length equals 15 residues. TCR beta was sequenced from blood CD8+ and CD4+ T cells. The study used treatment-naive patients who had stable or active relapsing-remitting disease as multiple sclerosis controls. In contrast to the negatively isolated CD8+ and CD4+ T cells, TEMRA cells were FACS-enriched.

Sequencing was done on a sample of CD8+ T cells from PBMCs. The chain joins TRBV4-1 to TRBJ1-4; D is undetermined. This TCR was recovered from a human donor with multiple sclerosis. CDR3 in DNA: TGCGCCAGCAGCCAACTGGGAACAGCTAATGAAAAACTGTTTTTT. It codes for CASSQLGTANEKLFF.